The present entry profiles one T cell receptor (beta chain) with its context. TCR beta CDR3 sequences were amplified from RNA transcripts. A first-round RT-PCR of the TCR CDR3 used the HTBI primer set. Using its own MiXCR run on the multiplex PCR reads, TCRdb lists one record per CDR3 protein. Of more than 450,000 distinct CDR3 sequences listed, less than 15% are singletons. This sample stems from a study of T cells in Graves' hyperthyroidism and ophthalmopathy. The CDR3 is 15 amino acids. V shed 2 bases and J shed 7 bases, with 16 bases lying between them. The germline V gene has CDR1 PRHDT and CDR2 FYEKMQ (reference sequence).

Specimen: blood. The gene calls are TRBV13 and TRBJ2-3; TRBD2 is a possible D gene (6 bases). The clonotype was recovered from a woman aged 40 to 50 with Graves' hyperthyroidism. The chain's CDR3 is CASSLRGLLSNTQYF. In nucleotides, the CDR3 is TGTGCCAGCAGCTTACGTGGACTATTAAGCAATACGCAGTATTTT.